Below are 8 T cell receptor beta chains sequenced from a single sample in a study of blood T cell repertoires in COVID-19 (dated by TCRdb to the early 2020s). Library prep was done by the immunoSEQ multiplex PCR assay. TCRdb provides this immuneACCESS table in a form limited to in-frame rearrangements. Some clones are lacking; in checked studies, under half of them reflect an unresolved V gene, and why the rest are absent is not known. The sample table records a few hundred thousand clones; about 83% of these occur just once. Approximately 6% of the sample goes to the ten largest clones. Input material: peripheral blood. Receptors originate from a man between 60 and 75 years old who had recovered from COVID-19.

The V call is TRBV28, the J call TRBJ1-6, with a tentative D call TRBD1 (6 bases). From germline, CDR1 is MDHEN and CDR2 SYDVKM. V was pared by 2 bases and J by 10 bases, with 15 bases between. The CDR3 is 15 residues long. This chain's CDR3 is CASSLDGGAGSPLHF. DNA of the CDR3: TGTGCCAGCAGTTTAGATGGGGGCGCAGGATCACCCCTCCACTTT.

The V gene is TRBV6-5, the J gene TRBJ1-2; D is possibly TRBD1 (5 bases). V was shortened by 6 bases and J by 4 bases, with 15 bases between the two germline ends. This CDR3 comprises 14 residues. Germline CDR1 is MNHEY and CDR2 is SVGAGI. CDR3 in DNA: TGTGCCAGCAGCCCCCTGGCAGGGCTCTATGGCTACACCTTC. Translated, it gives CASSPLAGLYGYTF.

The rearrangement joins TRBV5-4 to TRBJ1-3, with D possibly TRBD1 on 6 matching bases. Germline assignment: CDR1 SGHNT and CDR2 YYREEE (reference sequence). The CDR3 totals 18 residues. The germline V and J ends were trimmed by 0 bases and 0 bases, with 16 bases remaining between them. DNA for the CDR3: TGTGCCAGCAGCTTGGGGGGACAAAGCGTATTCTCTGGAAACACCATATATTTT. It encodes CASSLGGQSVFSGNTIYF.

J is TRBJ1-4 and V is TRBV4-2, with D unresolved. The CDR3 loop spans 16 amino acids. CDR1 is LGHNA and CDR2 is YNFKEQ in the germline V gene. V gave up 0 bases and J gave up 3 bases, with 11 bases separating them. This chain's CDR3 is CASSQELQRPNEKLFF. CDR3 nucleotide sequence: TGTGCCAGCAGCCAAGAGCTACAGAGACCTAATGAAAAACTGTTTTTT.

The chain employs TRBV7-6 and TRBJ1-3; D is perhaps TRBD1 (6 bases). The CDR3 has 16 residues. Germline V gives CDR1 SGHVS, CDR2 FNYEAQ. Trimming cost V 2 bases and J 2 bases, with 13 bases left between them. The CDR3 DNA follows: TGTGCCAGCAGCTTATACAGGGATTCAACTGGAAACACCATATATTTT. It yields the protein CASSLYRDSTGNTIYF.

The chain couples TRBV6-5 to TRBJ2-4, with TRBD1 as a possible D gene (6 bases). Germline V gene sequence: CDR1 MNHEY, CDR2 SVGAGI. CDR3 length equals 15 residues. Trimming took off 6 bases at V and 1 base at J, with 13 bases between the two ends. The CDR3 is CASRGQFNAKNIQYF. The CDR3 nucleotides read TGTGCCAGCAGAGGACAGTTTAACGCCAAAAACATTCAGTACTTC.

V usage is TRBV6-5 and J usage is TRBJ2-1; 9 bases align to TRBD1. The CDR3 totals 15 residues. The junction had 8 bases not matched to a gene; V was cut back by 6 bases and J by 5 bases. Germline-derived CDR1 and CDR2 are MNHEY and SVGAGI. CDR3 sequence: CASSPTRTGDNEQFF. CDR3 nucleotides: TGTGCCAGCAGCCCAACCCGGACAGGGGACAATGAGCAGTTCTTC.

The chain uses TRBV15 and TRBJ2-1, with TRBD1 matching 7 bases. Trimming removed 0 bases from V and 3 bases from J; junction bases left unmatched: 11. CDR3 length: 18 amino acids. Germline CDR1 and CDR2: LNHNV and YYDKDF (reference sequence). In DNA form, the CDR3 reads TGTGCCACCAGCAGAGATCCGGTGACAGGGTCCGTCTACAATGAGCAGTTCTTC. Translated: CATSRDPVTGSVYNEQFF.